Listed below are T cell receptor beta chains from one sample, sequenced in a study of long-term antiretroviral therapy in people with HIV. The protocol was immunoSEQ multiplex PCR, while the TCRdb copy is restricted to in-frame clones and leaves out a portion. The sample has 20,000 to 25,000 clones; roughly 80% are singletons. Sample: unsorted PBMCs, taken 0.5 years before starting antiretroviral therapy. The receptors here all came from a middle-aged man with HIV. Both conserved end residues are part of each CDR3.

TRBJ2-3 | TRBV10-2 | CASSVGDSFTNTQYF
TRBJ1-1 | TRBV6-5 | CASSIGENTEAFF
TRBJ1-2 | TRBV2 | CASTRSIDYGYTF
TRBJ2-1 | TRBV7-3 | CASSLTPSGGLDEQFF
TRBJ2-5 | TRBV11-2 | CASSRRRGEETQYF
TRBJ1-4 | TRBV5-4 | CASSFWGGEEKLFF
TRBJ1-5 | TRBV7-2 | CASSLGGEQPQHF
TRBJ2-1 | TRBV5-1 | CASRQDRGANEQFF
TRBJ2-7 | TRBV6-1 | CASSEGGLAGADLREQYF
TRBJ1-5 | TRBV5-6 | CASSFWGFPGQPQHF
TRBJ2-2 | TRBV7-9 | CASTLYSGGVDTGELFF
TRBJ2-2 | TRBV11-2 | CASSLGIAEGGELFF
TRBJ2-3 | TRBV7-8 | CASSLKKSRAADTQYF
TRBJ1-6 | TRBV7-2 | CASSLTLTENNSPLHF
TRBJ2-5 | TRBV5-8 | CASSLAQSAQETQYF
TRBJ2-3 | TRBV5-1 | CASSFQPGLGGDTQYF
TRBJ2-7 | TRBV5-6 | CASSFRLAGDSEQYF
TRBJ2-2 | TRBV30 | CAWDGTGGFGELFF
TRBJ2-7 | TRBV10-3 | CAISEGQGVSYEQYF
TRBJ2-3 | TRBV7-2 | CASTLLSGSTDTQYF
TRBJ1-2 | TRBV6-5 | CASISGDGYGYTF
TRBJ2-1 | TRBV18 | CASSPSALYNEQFF
TRBJ1-3 | TRBV7-6 | CASSLGTGGNTIYF